This T cell receptor beta chain was observed in a study of blood T cells in healthy people across ages. Then a second PCR, running about 7 to 11 cycles, was carried out with a sample-barcoded 5' primer and a J-beta primer mix. TCRdb analysed the 5' RACE reads with MiXCR anew, one entry per CDR3 protein. This repertoire shows about 1.7 million distinct CDR3 sequences, about 28% found once; its top ten account for 7.7%. Study-wide results and limits: Long-lived donors carried more naive CD4+ cells and greater diversity than aged donors.

As regards this clonotype: The target antigen is unknown.

Trimming cost V 5 bases and J 6 bases; bases outside gene matches: 5. Germline CDR1 WNHNN, CDR2 SYGVQD (reference sequence). This CDR3 region has 15 residues. The gene calls are TRBV10-1 and TRBJ2-2, with 11 bases matching TRBD1. The sequence was obtained from a woman in her 30s in good health. The sequencing sample was made of blood. In DNA form, the CDR3 reads TGCGCCAGCAGTACGGACAGGGGGCTTCCCGGGGAGCTGTTTTTT. Protein sequence: CASSTDRGLPGELFF.